The 24 T cell receptor beta chains below were found in one sample sequenced in a study of post-analysis software for immune sequencing data. Notes on the study in general: Controls had lower frequencies than patients of four or five TRBV segments, which included TRBV5-6, TRBV5-1 and TRBV20-1.

Their antigens remain unidentified. Unique molecular identifiers were carried by the TCR beta cDNA libraries. TCRdb reprocessed the PCR reads via MiXCR and lists one record per CDR3 protein. The table lists around 440,000 distinct CDR3 sequences, 45% of them singletons. Sample: blood. The receptors stem from a girl aged 10 to 17 with multiple sclerosis.

This clonotype has more than one count but fewer than ten. This chain uses TRBV20-1 with TRBJ2-1; TRBD2 aligns across 7 bases. After removal of 2 bases from V and 4 bases from J, the junction contained 8 bases not matched to a gene. The CDR3 extends over 15 amino acids. In germline, CDR1 is DFQATT, CDR2 SNEGSKA (reference sequence). The CDR3: CSARPPGLRYNEQFF. The CDR3 nucleotides read TGCAGTGCTAGACCTCCGGGACTAAGATACAATGAGCAGTTCTTC.

The V call is TRBV12-3 or TRBV12-4, the J call TRBJ1-1; 7 nucleotides line up with TRBD1. The V gene end was trimmed by 8 bases and the J gene end by 5 bases; junction bases not matched to a gene: 5. The CDR3 is 12 amino acids. CDR3 sequence reads: CASGAGGTEAFF. CDR3 nucleotide sequence: TGTGCCAGCGGGGCAGGGGGAACTGAAGCTTTCTTT.

This clonotype was seen only once. The rearrangement links TRBV7-2 to TRBJ2-7; no reliable D call. Germline CDR1 SGHTA, CDR2 FQGNSA. This CDR3 is 13 amino acids long. V lost 5 bases, J lost 1 base, and 9 bases lay in between. This chain's CDR3 is CASSLTKSYEQYF. In DNA, the CDR3 is TGTGCCAGCAGCCTAACAAAGTCCTACGAGCAGTACTTC.

This sequence joins TRBV30 and TRBJ1-2; 12 nucleotides agree with TRBD1. The CDR3 length is 15 residues. After removal of 7 bases from V and 6 bases from J, the junction contained 12 bases not matched to a gene. CDR1 and CDR2 from the germline V gene are GTSNPN and SVGIG (reference sequence). Written as DNA, the CDR3 is TGTGCCTCCACCGGGACAGGGGGCTTTTTAAATGGCTACACCTTC. Residues: CASTGTGGFLNGYTF.

This clonotype showed up many times. This sequence joins TRBV7-3 and TRBJ2-1, with D perhaps assigned TRBD1 or TRBD2 (5 bases each). The CDR3 contains 13 residues. Looked up from germline, CDR1 is SGHTA and CDR2 is FQGTGA. Trimming left V 5 bases short and J 5 bases short, with 10 bases between. The CDR3 DNA reads TGTGCCAGCAGCCTGGGACCTAACAATGAGCAGTTCTTC. Translating it yields CASSLGPNNEQFF.

This clonotype was seen a handful of times. The V call is TRBV20-1, the J call TRBJ2-4; 7 positions agree with TRBD1. Gene TRBJ2-7 matches the end of the DNA better, so the J call may be wrong. CDR1 is DFQATT and CDR2 is SNEGSKA in the germline V gene (reference sequence). The CDR3 extends over 15 amino acids. The CDR3 here is CSASSRDSVTYEQYF. CDR3 bases: TGCAGTGCTAGCTCCCGGGACAGTGTTACCTACGAGCAGTACTTC.

The chain couples TRBV6-1 to TRBJ2-5, with unresolved D. The CDR3 loop spans 17 amino acids. Germline-derived CDR1 and CDR2 are MNHNS and SASEGT. V lost 1 base and J lost 4, with 19 bases in between. The CDR3 region has the DNA TGTGCCAGCAGTGAAGGGGCCCGTAGGGTTGTACGAGAGACCCAGTACTTC. It encodes CASSEGARRVVRETQYF.

The V and J genes are TRBV28 and TRBJ2-5; D might be TRBD2 (5 bases). With the DNA end fitting TRBJ2-7 better, the J assignment may be wrong. The CDR3 totals 14 residues. Germline CDR1 and CDR2: MDHEN and SYDVKM. The CDR3 is CASHLGNSEDEQYF. The CDR3 coding sequence is TGTGCCAGCCATCTCGGGAACTCCGAGGACGAGCAGTACTTC.

V gene TRBV2 combines with J gene TRBJ1-2; 7 bases line up with TRBD1. Trimming took 7 bases from V and 8 from J; bases not matched to a gene: 7. The germline gives CDR1 SNHLY, CDR2 FYNNEI. This CDR3 contains 12 residues. The CDR3 nucleotides are TGTGCCAGCAAAGTGGGACAGCCGGGCTACACCTTC. Encoded protein: CASKVGQPGYTF.

The CDR3: CASSQDSVGGSYEQYF. The CDR3, as DNA: TGCGCCAGCAGCCAAGATTCGGTGGGGGGCTCCTACGAGCAGTACTTC. The V gene is TRBV4-1, the J gene TRBJ2-7, with a weak D call TRBD2 (6 bases). Germline V gene data show CDR1 as MGHRA and CDR2 as YSYEKL. The CDR3 has 16 amino acids. V lost 0 bases and J 0 bases, leaving 12 bases between the germline ends.

V gene TRBV12-3 or TRBV12-4 combines with J gene TRBJ1-1; the match to TRBD1 covers 12 bases. Trimming at V came to 7 bases and at J to 6 bases, leaving 9 bases not matched to a gene. The CDR3 covers 15 residues. This CDR3 reads CASTYLGTGGSEAFF. The CDR3 bases are TGTGCCAGCACCTACTTAGGGACAGGGGGCTCTGAAGCTTTCTTT.

This clonotype was detected only once. The chain has TRBV14 and TRBJ2-5, with unresolved D. The assigned J gene may be wrong: the sequence end matches TRBJ2-7 better. This CDR3 is 13 amino acids long. Germline-derived CDR1 and CDR2 are SGHDN and FVKESK. The CDR3 nucleotides are TGTGCCAGCAGCCAAGATAGCCACTACGAGCAGTACTTC. Its protein is CASSQDSHYEQYF.

Only a few counts were recorded for this clonotype. V usage is TRBV18 and J usage is TRBJ2-1, with 10 bases matching TRBD1. After removal of 5 bases from V and 4 bases from J, the junction contained 5 bases not matched to a gene. Germline lookup yields CDR1 KGHSH and CDR2 LQKENI. The CDR3 sequence is 15 residues long. The CDR3 here is CASSAGTGAYNEQFF. The CDR3 DNA sequence: TGTGCCAGCTCAGCCGGGACAGGGGCTTACAATGAGCAGTTCTTC.

The chain has TRBV5-1 and TRBJ2-1; D is uncertain. CDR3 size: 15 residues. V was clipped by 4 bases and J by 7 bases, with 18 bases between them. Germline loops: CDR1 SGHRS, CDR2 YFSETQ. The CDR3 here is CASSPRAITNNEQFF. DNA of the CDR3: TGCGCCAGCAGCCCACGAGCGATAACTAATAATGAGCAGTTCTTC.

This clonotype showed up just once. The chain links TRBV10-3 to TRBJ2-1; 11 bases are a match to TRBD2. Germline lookup yields CDR1 ENHRY and CDR2 SYGVKD. Trimming removed 6 bases from V and 9 bases from J; junction bases left unmatched: 10. The CDR3 has 15 amino acids. The CDR3 DNA follows: TGTGCCATCAGACTAGCGGGAGCGTCAGGCAGTGAGCAGTTCTTC. Protein product: CAIRLAGASGSEQFF.

CDR3: CASSSYSYNEQFF. CDR3 sequence (DNA): TGTGCCAGCAGCTCCTACTCCTACAATGAGCAGTTCTTC. J is TRBJ2-1 and V is TRBV12-3 or TRBV12-4; no clear D. Trimming stripped 6 bases from V and 0 bases from J, with 6 bases between. This CDR3 region has 13 residues.

J is TRBJ2-5 and V is TRBV27; 7 bases align to TRBD1. CDR1 and CDR2 (germline): MNHEY, SMNVEV (reference sequence). Trimming took 4 bases from V and 11 from J; bases not matched to a gene: 16. This CDR3 contains 15 residues. CDR3 nucleotide sequence: TGTGCCAGCAGTTACGGGACAGAGCCCCTAAGGGAGCAGTACTTC. It codes for CASSYGTEPLREQYF.

The chain couples TRBV24-1 to TRBJ2-3; no clear D gene. Trimming cost V 1 base and J 0 bases, with 10 bases left between them. Germline-derived CDR1 and CDR2 are KGHDR and SFDVKD. This CDR3 is 16 amino acids long. The CDR3 DNA reads TGTGCCACCAGTGATTTCAAGTCAGCGAGCACAGATACGCAGTATTTT. Its protein product is CATSDFKSASTDTQYF.

The chain carries TRBV6-5 and TRBJ2-7; no clear D. V was shortened by 2 bases and J by 3 bases, with 11 bases between the two germline ends. The CDR3 covers 14 residues. Germline-derived CDR1 and CDR2 are MNHEY and SVGAGI. This CDR3 is CASSYRIDNYEQYF. The CDR3 DNA is TGTGCCAGCAGTTACCGGATAGACAACTACGAGCAGTACTTC.

This rearrangement joins TRBV24-1 to TRBJ1-5, with a weak D call TRBD1 (5 bases). Germline CDR1 reads KGHDR; CDR2 reads SFDVKD. V was pared by 4 bases and J by 0 bases, with 15 bases between. The CDR3 contains 17 residues. The CDR3 reads CATSEAGWGYSNQPQHF. The CDR3 nucleotides are TGTGCCACCAGTGAGGCGGGATGGGGCTATAGCAATCAGCCCCAGCATTTT.

The CDR3 DNA reads TGCAGCGTTGGCCCACATCATGGGGGGAATGAGCAGTTCTTC. Encoded protein: CSVGPHHGGNEQFF. The V gene is TRBV29-1, the J gene TRBJ2-1, with a weak D call TRBD2 (6 bases). This CDR3 region has 14 residues. CDR1 SQVTM and CDR2 ANQGSEA come from the germline V gene. The V end was cut by 4 bases, the J end by 7 bases, with 17 bases between.

V is TRBV29-1 and J is TRBJ1-1; no firm D call. Germline-derived CDR1 and CDR2 are SQVTM and ANQGSEA. The V gene lost 6 bases and the J gene lost 0 bases, with 11 bases spanning the gap. The CDR3 runs to 13 residues. The CDR3 DNA is TGCAGCGTAGGCCCCGTTTTGAACACTGAAGCTTTCTTT. It yields the protein CSVGPVLNTEAFF.

Only a few counts were recorded for this clonotype. The chain has TRBV27 and TRBJ2-5; 9 bases agree with TRBD1. Germline V gene lookup returns CDR1 MNHEY and CDR2 SMNVEV (reference sequence). The CDR3 is 16 residues long. The ends lost 2 bases at V and 1 base at J; junction bases unmatched: 5. The CDR3 nucleotides read TGTGCCAGCAGTTTAGGACAGGGGTGGGCCCAAGAGACCCAGTACTTC. It is translated as CASSLGQGWAQETQYF.

This sequence joins TRBV15 and TRBJ2-1, with D tentatively TRBD1 or TRBD2 (5 bases each). This CDR3 region has 11 residues. With 3 bases removed from V and 9 bases from J, the gap between germline ends came to 6 bases. The germline CDR1 and CDR2 sequences are LNHNV and YYDKDF (reference sequence). CDR3 amino acids: CATSRGTEQFF. CDR3 DNA sequence: TGTGCCACCAGCAGGGGGACTGAGCAGTTCTTC.